This is a list of T cell receptor beta chains from one sample in a study of T-cell reconstitution after alpha-beta-depleted transplantation in children. TCRdb processed the PCR reads anew with MiXCR; each CDR3 protein has one entry. Among 200,000 to 250,000 distinct CDR3 sequences listed, roughly 6.6% were seen once. Specimen: PBMCs, collected before TCRalphabeta/CD19-depleted stem cell transplant. The receptors derive from a boy aged 2 to 9 with acute lymphoblastic leukemia, due to receive a stem cell transplant. Both conserved end residues are part of each CDR3. Fields, in order: V gene, D gene, clone size, J gene, CDR3 DNA, CDR3 protein. D genes are given only for firm matches. Size tells how often a clone was seen (once, few, many) or the class of an expanded clone, and some rows leave it out.

>TRBV11-2|.|.|TRBJ1-1
TGTGCCAGCAGCCTTGGGGCCGTCAGGGACACTGAAGCTTTCTTT
CASSLGAVRDTEAFF
>TRBV12-3/TRBV12-4|TRBD1|.|TRBJ1-1
TGTGCCAGCAGGACGCTCCGACAGGGCGGGACTGAAGCTTTCTTT
CASRTLRQGGTEAFF
>TRBV28|.|many|TRBJ2-7
TGTGCCAGCAGTTCAAATCCCTACGAGCAGTACTTC
CASSSNPYEQYF
>TRBV15|.|many|TRBJ1-4
TGTGCCACCAGGGAGACGACCGCAACTAATGAAAAACTGTTTTTT
CATRETTATNEKLFF
>TRBV11-2|TRBD2|many|TRBJ2-1
TGTGCCAGCAGCCTAGGGACTAGCGGGGGGCCACGGGAGCAGTTCTTC
CASSLGTSGGPREQFF
>TRBV18|.|.|TRBJ1-5
TGTGCCAGCTCCGCAGGGTCCAATCAGCCCCAGCATTTT
CASSAGSNQPQHF
>TRBV7-9|.|many|TRBJ2-3
TGTGCCAGCAGCCGAGGCCAGTCGGATACGCAGTATTTT
CASSRGQSDTQYF
>TRBV9|.|.|TRBJ1-3
TGTGCCAGCAGCGTAGGGTGGCACAGCCCCTCTGGAAACACCATATATTTT
CASSVGWHSPSGNTIYF
>TRBV5-5|.|few|TRBJ2-5
TGTGCCAGCAGCTTGGTACCATGGGACGTTAGCCAAGAGACCCAGTACTTC
CASSLVPWDVSQETQYF
>TRBV7-8|TRBD1|few|TRBJ2-1
TGTGCCAGCAGCAGACGGGACAGGGGGGCCGGTGAGCAGTTCTTC
CASSRRDRGAGEQFF
>TRBV7-9|.|.|TRBJ2-7
TGTGCCAGCAGCTCCGAGGAGGGAGCCTACGAGCAGTACTTC
CASSSEEGAYEQYF
>TRBV18|.|many|TRBJ1-3
TGTGCCAGCTCAACAGGTTATGGAAACACCATATATTTT
CASSTGYGNTIYF
>TRBV20-1|.|many|TRBJ2-4
TGCAGTGCTAGAGGCGGCCCGACATCTAACATTCAGTACTTC
CSARGGPTSNIQYF
>TRBV5-1|TRBD1|.|TRBJ1-1
TGCGCCAGCAGCTGGGACAGCTTGAACACTGAAGCTTTCTTT
CASSWDSLNTEAFF
>TRBV7-2|.|many|TRBJ1-1
TGTGCCAGCAGCTCCGAGGGTTTCACTGAAGCTTTCTTT
CASSSEGFTEAFF
>TRBV7-9|.|many|TRBJ2-7
TGTGCCAGCAGCCCTACTAGCAGCGAGCAGTACTTC
CASSPTSSEQYF
>TRBV28|TRBD2|many|TRBJ2-7
TGTGCCAGCAGTCTGACTAGCCTAGAGCAGTACTTC
CASSLTSLEQYF
>TRBV28|.|many|TRBJ2-1
TGTGCCAGCAGTCCCGCGGGGGCCATGTCCTATGAGCAGTTCTTC
CASSPAGAMSYEQFF
>TRBV12-3/TRBV12-4|.|many|TRBJ2-5
TGTGCCAGCAGTTTACCCCCGCGGGAGACCCAGTACTTC
CASSLPPRETQYF
>TRBV7-6|.|.|TRBJ2-5
TGTGCCAGCAGCTCCAAAGGCAACAGCTACCAAGAGACCCAGTACTTC
CASSSKGNSYQETQYF
>TRBV12-3/TRBV12-4|.|few|TRBJ1-5
TGTGCCAGCCAAGACAGGACTAGCAATCAGCCCCAGCATTTT
CASQDRTSNQPQHF
>TRBV12-3/TRBV12-4|.|many|TRBJ2-1
TGTGCCAGCAGTTTATTTCGGGGGAGCTCCTACAATGAGCAGTTCTTC
CASSLFRGSSYNEQFF
>TRBV29-1|.|many|TRBJ1-1
TGCAGCGTTGAAGAAGGGAATAGGAGGACTGAAGCTTTCTTT
CSVEEGNRRTEAFF
>TRBV12-3/TRBV12-4|TRBD2|many|TRBJ2-3
TGTGCCAGCAGTTTATGGCCTAGCGGATCTAGCACAGATACGCAGTATTTT
CASSLWPSGSSTDTQYF
>TRBV29-1|.|.|TRBJ2-5
TGCAGCGCCGCTGGGGGGAAGGGGGAGACCCAGTACTTC
CSAAGGKGETQYF
>TRBV29-1|.|many|TRBJ2-5
TGCAGCGTCGCCCTAATCGAAGAGACCCAGTACTTC
CSVALIEETQYF
>TRBV4-2|.|many|TRBJ2-7
TGTGCCAGCAGCCAAACGCGTCAGTCCTACGAGCAGTACTTC
CASSQTRQSYEQYF
>TRBV3-1|TRBD2|many|TRBJ2-7
TGTGCCAGCAGCCAAGTGAGCGGGGCCACCTACGAGCAGTACTTC
CASSQVSGATYEQYF
>TRBV20-1|.|many|TRBJ2-7
TGCAGTGCTAGAGAGACGGGAGACTACGAGCAGTACTTC
CSARETGDYEQYF
>TRBV7-2|.|.|TRBJ1-3
TGTGCCAGCAGCTTGGGGGCGGCAGCTCTCTCTGGAAACACCATATATTTT
CASSLGAAALSGNTIYF
>TRBV7-9|TRBD2|few|TRBJ2-7
TGTGCCAGCAGCTCAAGCGGGAGGGGTTCCTACGAGCAGTACTTC
CASSSSGRGSYEQYF
>TRBV7-9|TRBD2|.|TRBJ2-1
TGTGCCAGCTATGACGGGAGGGAGGATGAGCAGTTCTTC
CASYDGREDEQFF
>TRBV20-1|TRBD2|many|TRBJ2-3
TGCAGTGCAGCCGCGGGAGGTAGTGAAAATACGCAGTATTTT
CSAAAGGSENTQYF
>TRBV11-3|TRBD1|few|TRBJ1-1
TGTGCCAGCAGCCGGGAACAGGGGGCGCGAAGGACTGAAGCTTTCTTT
CASSREQGARRTEAFF
>TRBV11-2|TRBD2|.|TRBJ2-3
TGTGCCAGCAGCTTAGTAGCTAGCGGGGGGGCAAAAAGCACAGATACGCAGTATTTT
CASSLVASGGAKSTDTQYF
>TRBV6-2/TRBV6-3|.|many|TRBJ2-1
TGTGCCAGCAGTTGGGAAATATACAATGAGCAGTTCTTC
CASSWEIYNEQFF
>TRBV6-5|TRBD2|many|TRBJ2-3
TGTGCCAGCAGGGGACGCGGGGGGCCAGATACGCAGTATTTT
CASRGRGGPDTQYF